Listed below are T cell receptor beta chains from one sample, sequenced in a study of blood T cell repertoires in COVID-19. Libraries were prepared by immunoSEQ multiplex PCR; TCRdb keeps only in-frame clonotypes and omits some of them. Here the sample spans just under 50,000 clones, roughly 85% being singletons. Sequenced material: peripheral blood. The origin of the receptors is a man between 65 and 85 years old with acute or convalescent COVID-19. Each CDR3 is given with its conserved first and last residue. D genes are given only for firm matches. A clone size is listed for some rows: how often the clone was seen (once, few, many), or a class if it is expanded.

abundance: .
v_gene: TRBV13
j_gene: TRBJ2-5
d_gene: TRBD1
CDR3nt: TGTGCCAGCAGCTTAGTGGGGACAGTCCAAGAGACCCAGTACTTC
CDR3aa: CASSLVGTVQETQYF

abundance: .
v_gene: TRBV9
j_gene: TRBJ2-1
d_gene: TRBD1
CDR3nt: TGTGCCAGCAGCACCTACTCCGGGACAGGGGTCAATGAGCAGTTCTTC
CDR3aa: CASSTYSGTGVNEQFF

abundance: .
v_gene: TRBV9
j_gene: TRBJ2-7
d_gene: .
CDR3nt: TGTGCCAGCAGCGTAGACGGCGGTCGCGAGCAGTACTTC
CDR3aa: CASSVDGGREQYF

abundance: .
v_gene: TRBV11-2
j_gene: TRBJ2-1
d_gene: .
CDR3nt: TGTGCCAGCAGCCAGCCCCGGGGTGGACTAAGATACAATGAGCAGTTCTTC
CDR3aa: CASSQPRGGLRYNEQFF

abundance: .
v_gene: TRBV27
j_gene: TRBJ2-7
d_gene: .
CDR3nt: TGTGCCAGCAGGTCCGTAGCGGAAACCTACGAGCAGTACTTC
CDR3aa: CASRSVAETYEQYF

abundance: .
v_gene: TRBV5-4
j_gene: TRBJ2-7
d_gene: TRBD2
CDR3nt: TGTGCCAGCAGCTCCGGGACTAGCGGGGGGGCGGACGAGCAGTACTTC
CDR3aa: CASSSGTSGGADEQYF

abundance: .
v_gene: TRBV28
j_gene: TRBJ1-1
d_gene: TRBD1
CDR3nt: TGTGCCAGCAGCCAACAGACAGGGGCCATGAACACTGAAGCTTTCTTT
CDR3aa: CASSQQTGAMNTEAFF

abundance: .
v_gene: TRBV5-1
j_gene: TRBJ2-2
d_gene: .
CDR3nt: TGCGCCAGCAGCTCTGACACGAAAAGCACCGGGGAGCTGTTTTTT
CDR3aa: CASSSDTKSTGELFF

abundance: .
v_gene: TRBV5-4
j_gene: TRBJ2-2
d_gene: TRBD2
CDR3nt: TGTGCCAGCAGCTTGGACCAGCGGGATACCGGGGAGCTGTTTTTT
CDR3aa: CASSLDQRDTGELFF

abundance: .
v_gene: TRBV3-1/TRBV3-2
j_gene: TRBJ1-5
d_gene: .
CDR3nt: TGTGCCAGCAGCCAAGATAAGGGGGACCGGGTGAGCAATCAGCCCCAGCATTTT
CDR3aa: CASSQDKGDRVSNQPQHF

abundance: .
v_gene: TRBV18
j_gene: TRBJ1-4
d_gene: TRBD1
CDR3nt: TGTGCCAGCTCACCCGACAGGGTCTATGAAAAACTGTTTTTT
CDR3aa: CASSPDRVYEKLFF

abundance: .
v_gene: TRBV28
j_gene: TRBJ2-5
d_gene: .
CDR3nt: TGTGCCAGCAGTACGGGGATACAAGAGACCCAGTACTTC
CDR3aa: CASSTGIQETQYF

abundance: .
v_gene: TRBV10-3
j_gene: TRBJ2-7
d_gene: .
CDR3nt: TGTGCCATCAGTGACGAGAAGAGTACTTGGGAGCAGTACTTC
CDR3aa: CAISDEKSTWEQYF

abundance: .
v_gene: TRBV28
j_gene: TRBJ2-2
d_gene: TRBD2
CDR3nt: TGTGCCAGCAGTTCCCCTAGCGGGAGGCCACCTGGGAACACCGGGGAGCTGTTTTTT
CDR3aa: CASSSPSGRPPGNTGELFF

abundance: few
v_gene: TRBV6-5
j_gene: TRBJ1-1
d_gene: .
CDR3nt: TGTGCCAGCAAACGCGGGGTGATCACTGAAGCTTTCTTT
CDR3aa: CASKRGVITEAFF

abundance: .
v_gene: TRBV19
j_gene: TRBJ1-5
d_gene: .
CDR3nt: TGTGCCAGTAGTATCGGGGGGAATCAGCCCCAGCATTTT
CDR3aa: CASSIGGNQPQHF

abundance: .
v_gene: TRBV27
j_gene: TRBJ2-7
d_gene: .
CDR3nt: TGTGCCAGCAGTTTAGGGCAGCCTTCTTCCTACGAGCAGTACTTC
CDR3aa: CASSLGQPSSYEQYF

abundance: .
v_gene: TRBV28
j_gene: TRBJ1-5
d_gene: .
CDR3nt: TGTGCCAGCAGCAGGCTAAGAATTCGGACAGCCCGCGGTAGCAATCAGCCCCAGCATTTT
CDR3aa: CASSRLRIRTARGSNQPQHF

abundance: few
v_gene: TRBV5-5
j_gene: TRBJ1-3
d_gene: .
CDR3nt: TGTGCCAGCAGCTTGGCCGGACAGTCTGGAAACACCATATATTTT
CDR3aa: CASSLAGQSGNTIYF

abundance: .
v_gene: TRBV28
j_gene: TRBJ2-1
d_gene: .
CDR3nt: TGTGCCAGCAGTCCGTATTCACAGGGAAATATGGTCCATGAGCAGTTCTTC
CDR3aa: CASSPYSQGNMVHEQFF

abundance: .
v_gene: TRBV5-1
j_gene: TRBJ2-3
d_gene: TRBD2
CDR3nt: TGCGCCAGCAGCCTAGGACTAGCGGGAGGTGATACGCAGTATTTT
CDR3aa: CASSLGLAGGDTQYF

abundance: few
v_gene: TRBV11-2
j_gene: TRBJ2-7
d_gene: TRBD2
CDR3nt: TGTGCCAGCAGCCCAAGGATGGGGGGGGTTTACGAGCAGTACTTC
CDR3aa: CASSPRMGGVYEQYF

abundance: .
v_gene: TRBV18
j_gene: TRBJ2-2
d_gene: TRBD1
CDR3nt: TGTGCCAGCTCACTCAATCCGGGACAGGGGACCGGGGAGCTGTTTTTT
CDR3aa: CASSLNPGQGTGELFF

abundance: .
v_gene: TRBV7-3
j_gene: TRBJ2-3
d_gene: .
CDR3nt: TGTGCCAGCAGCCCGCCCCAGGGGACGCAGTATTTT
CDR3aa: CASSPPQGTQYF

abundance: few
v_gene: TRBV7-9
j_gene: TRBJ1-2
d_gene: .
CDR3nt: TGTGCCAGCAGCACCCCGGCAGCGAACTATGGCTACACCTTC
CDR3aa: CASSTPAANYGYTF

abundance: .
v_gene: TRBV7-9
j_gene: TRBJ2-1
d_gene: TRBD1
CDR3nt: TGTGCCAGCAGCCCCAAGCCGGGACAGACCTACAATGAGCAGTTCTTC
CDR3aa: CASSPKPGQTYNEQFF

abundance: .
v_gene: TRBV3-1/TRBV3-2
j_gene: TRBJ2-1
d_gene: TRBD2
CDR3nt: TGTGCCAGCAGCCAGAATAGCGGGAGTGACAATGAGCAGTTCTTC
CDR3aa: CASSQNSGSDNEQFF

abundance: .
v_gene: TRBV6-5
j_gene: TRBJ2-1
d_gene: TRBD1
CDR3nt: TGTGCCAGCAGTCACAACCGGGACAGGGGGTTCTTC
CDR3aa: CASSHNRDRGFF

abundance: .
v_gene: TRBV27
j_gene: TRBJ2-2
d_gene: TRBD2
CDR3nt: TGTGCCAGCAGTTTATTCATCACTAGCGGATCGAACACCGGGGAGCTGTTTTTT
CDR3aa: CASSLFITSGSNTGELFF

abundance: .
v_gene: TRBV5-1
j_gene: TRBJ2-7
d_gene: TRBD2
CDR3nt: TGCGCCAGCAGTTCCGGGACTAGCATATACGAGCAGTACTTC
CDR3aa: CASSSGTSIYEQYF

abundance: .
v_gene: TRBV7-9
j_gene: TRBJ1-1
d_gene: .
CDR3nt: TGTGCCAGCAGCTTAGCCCTCAGTGGTGCTTTCTTT
CDR3aa: CASSLALSGAFF

abundance: .
v_gene: TRBV5-4
j_gene: TRBJ2-1
d_gene: TRBD2
CDR3nt: TGTGCCAGCAGCGGCGGGAGGGGCGGAAATGAGCAGTTCTTC
CDR3aa: CASSGGRGGNEQFF

abundance: .
v_gene: TRBV2
j_gene: TRBJ1-1
d_gene: .
CDR3nt: TGTGCCAGCAGTGTGGAGACAGGCTTCACTGAAGCTTTCTTT
CDR3aa: CASSVETGFTEAFF

abundance: .
v_gene: TRBV3-1/TRBV3-2
j_gene: TRBJ1-2
d_gene: TRBD1
CDR3nt: TGTGCCAGCAGCCAGCAGACAGGGCTATTGAATCGTGGCTACACCTTC
CDR3aa: CASSQQTGLLNRGYTF

abundance: .
v_gene: TRBV6-5
j_gene: TRBJ1-6
d_gene: TRBD1
CDR3nt: TGTGCCAGCAGCAGAAGACAGGGTAATTCACCCCTCCACTTT
CDR3aa: CASSRRQGNSPLHF

abundance: .
v_gene: TRBV24-1
j_gene: TRBJ1-2
d_gene: .
CDR3nt: TGTGCCACCAGTGAAGGGGTAGACTATGGCTACACCTTC
CDR3aa: CATSEGVDYGYTF

abundance: .
v_gene: TRBV7-9
j_gene: TRBJ2-7
d_gene: .
CDR3nt: TGTGCCAGCAGCTTAACAATTAGCGGAGTCTACGAGCAGTACTTC
CDR3aa: CASSLTISGVYEQYF

abundance: .
v_gene: TRBV7-9
j_gene: TRBJ1-3
d_gene: .
CDR3nt: TGTGCCAGCGGGGGAGGGATCTTTGGAAACACCATATATTTT
CDR3aa: CASGGGIFGNTIYF

abundance: .
v_gene: TRBV12-3/TRBV12-4
j_gene: TRBJ1-2
d_gene: .
CDR3nt: TGTGCCAGCAGTCCTCGTCAGGGAGGGGGCTACACCTTC
CDR3aa: CASSPRQGGGYTF

abundance: .
v_gene: TRBV4-3
j_gene: TRBJ2-3
d_gene: .
CDR3nt: TGCGCCAGCAGCCATATGAGGGGGAAACAAGGCGATACGCAGTATTTT
CDR3aa: CASSHMRGKQGDTQYF

abundance: .
v_gene: TRBV6-2/TRBV6-3
j_gene: TRBJ2-3
d_gene: TRBD2
CDR3nt: TGTGCCAGCAGTTCGAGGACTAGCGGGGGGGCTGTGGATACGCAGTATTTT
CDR3aa: CASSSRTSGGAVDTQYF

abundance: .
v_gene: TRBV28
j_gene: TRBJ2-7
d_gene: TRBD2
CDR3nt: TGTGCCAGCGGCGGGGGAATCCCCTACGAGCAGTACTTC
CDR3aa: CASGGGIPYEQYF

abundance: .
v_gene: TRBV18
j_gene: TRBJ2-7
d_gene: TRBD2
CDR3nt: TGTGCCAGCTCACCAAAGCGGTACAACGAGGCGGGGGGGTCCTACGAGCAGTACTTC
CDR3aa: CASSPKRYNEAGGSYEQYF

abundance: .
v_gene: TRBV27
j_gene: TRBJ2-1
d_gene: TRBD2
CDR3nt: TGTGCCAGCAGTACCCCTTGGGGGGGTGAGTTCTTC
CDR3aa: CASSTPWGGEFF

abundance: once
v_gene: TRBV10-2
j_gene: TRBJ2-2
d_gene: TRBD1
CDR3nt: TGCGCCAACCTAGACAGGGACACCGGGGAGCTGTTTTTT
CDR3aa: CANLDRDTGELFF

abundance: .
v_gene: TRBV5-1
j_gene: TRBJ2-1
d_gene: .
CDR3nt: TGCGCCAGCAGCCCGTGGACTGCAAGCTCCTACAATGAGCAGTTCTTC
CDR3aa: CASSPWTASSYNEQFF

abundance: once
v_gene: TRBV28
j_gene: TRBJ1-2
d_gene: TRBD1
CDR3nt: TGTGCCAGCAGTTTGGCGGGACAGCTGTATGGCTACACCTTC
CDR3aa: CASSLAGQLYGYTF

abundance: once
v_gene: TRBV5-1
j_gene: TRBJ2-7
d_gene: TRBD1
CDR3nt: TGCGCCAGCAGCTTGGTAGGGGGCGACTACGAGCAGTACTTC
CDR3aa: CASSLVGGDYEQYF

abundance: .
v_gene: TRBV6-5
j_gene: TRBJ2-3
d_gene: .
CDR3nt: TGTGCCAGCAGTTACTCCAGTTCCCCAGATACGCAGTATTTT
CDR3aa: CASSYSSSPDTQYF

abundance: .
v_gene: TRBV9
j_gene: TRBJ2-5
d_gene: .
CDR3nt: TGTGCCAGCAGCCCTAGACAGGTCGAGACCCAGTACTTC
CDR3aa: CASSPRQVETQYF

abundance: .
v_gene: TRBV29-1
j_gene: TRBJ2-7
d_gene: TRBD1
CDR3nt: TGCAGCGTGGCGGGACAGGGCTACGAGCAGTACTTC
CDR3aa: CSVAGQGYEQYF

abundance: .
v_gene: TRBV7-2
j_gene: TRBJ1-5
d_gene: TRBD1
CDR3nt: TGTGCCAGCAGCTGGGACAGGGGGAGCAATCAGCCCCAGCATTTT
CDR3aa: CASSWDRGSNQPQHF

abundance: .
v_gene: TRBV28
j_gene: TRBJ1-3
d_gene: .
CDR3nt: TGTGCCAGCAGTTCACAGGGCCACTCTGGAAACACCATATATTTT
CDR3aa: CASSSQGHSGNTIYF

abundance: .
v_gene: TRBV27
j_gene: TRBJ1-4
d_gene: TRBD1
CDR3nt: TGTGCCAGCAGTTTTCAGGGGGGCGGTGAAAAACTGTTTTTT
CDR3aa: CASSFQGGGEKLFF

abundance: few
v_gene: TRBV2
j_gene: TRBJ2-1
d_gene: TRBD1
CDR3nt: TGTGCCAGCCCGAACACCAGGGGGAACGAGCAGTTCTTC
CDR3aa: CASPNTRGNEQFF

abundance: .
v_gene: TRBV6-1
j_gene: TRBJ1-5
d_gene: .
CDR3nt: TGTGCCAGCAGTGAATTCCTAAGCAATCAGCCCCAGCATTTT
CDR3aa: CASSEFLSNQPQHF